These 21 T cell receptor beta chains share one sample of origin, sequenced in a study of blood T cell repertoires in COVID-19. The table came from immunoSEQ multiplex PCR; TCRdb's copy has only in-frame clones and leaves some out. This repertoire shows more than 35,000 clones, around three quarters found once; its top ten account for over 13%. Source material: peripheral blood. Receptors originate from a woman aged 65 to 85 with acute or convalescent COVID-19.

J is TRBJ2-1 and V is TRBV3-1 (or the pseudogene TRBV3-2); D remains unclear. Germline assignment: CDR1 LGHDT and CDR2 YNNKEL (reference sequence). Between the trimmed V and J ends, which lost 4 bases and 4 bases, there was a span of 8 bases. There are 13 residues in the CDR3. The CDR3 is CASSPRVYNEQFF. The DNA of the CDR3 is TGTGCCAGCAGCCCCCGCGTGTACAATGAGCAGTTCTTC.

The chain couples TRBV7-2 to TRBJ2-5, with TRBD2 identical over 9 bases. CDR3 length: 14 amino acids. Looked up from germline, CDR1 is SGHTA and CDR2 is FQGNSA. Unmatched junction bases numbered 6, after V lost 3 bases and J lost 7 bases. CDR3 in DNA: TGTGCCAGCAGCTTGACTAGCGGTGGTGGGACCCAGTACTTC. Amino acid sequence: CASSLTSGGGTQYF.

This chain connects TRBV10-3 to TRBJ2-3; 8 positions match TRBD2. The length of the CDR3 is 13 residues. Losses at the gene ends were 4 bases for V and 9 bases for J; bases not matched to a gene: 6. Germline lookup yields CDR1 ENHRY and CDR2 SYGVKD. CDR3 sequence (DNA): TGTGCCATCAGTGGCGTGACTAGCGTGACGCAGTATTTT. Translating it yields CAISGVTSVTQYF.

V usage is TRBV27 and J usage is TRBJ1-6; no clear D gene. Germline V CDR1 and CDR2: MNHEY, SMNVEV (reference sequence). Trimming took 11 bases from V and 8 from J, leaving 16 bases between them. The CDR3 has 13 residues. CDR3 in DNA: TGTGCCTCATCCCGGGTCCCGGATTCACCCCTCCACTTT. It yields the protein CASSRVPDSPLHF.

There are a few counts of this clone. V gene TRBV15 combines with J gene TRBJ2-5, with a tentative D call TRBD1 (5 bases). Per the germline V gene, CDR1 is LNHNV and CDR2 is YYDKDF (reference sequence). Trimming cost V 0 bases and J 5 bases, with 16 bases left between them. This CDR3 has 16 amino acids. In DNA, the CDR3 is TGTGCCACCAGCAGAGATTCGGGCAGGGATTGGGAGACCCAGTACTTC. Protein: CATSRDSGRDWETQYF. Using reference TRBV15 and TRBJ2-5 for the parts outside the CDR3, the full variable domain is DAMVIQNPRYQVTQFGKPVTLSCSQTLNHNVMYWYQQKSSQAPKLLFHYYDKDFNNEADTPDNFQSRRPNTSFCFLDIRSPGLGDTAMYLCATSRDSGRDWETQYFGPGTRLLVL.

The V gene is TRBV19, the J gene TRBJ2-3; 10 positions match TRBD1. The V segment lost 6 bases and the J segment 1 base; nucleotides outside the gene matches: 4. This CDR3 comprises 15 residues. Germline assignment: CDR1 LNHDA and CDR2 SQIVND (reference sequence). This CDR3 reads CASRGQGNGTDTQYF. CDR3 DNA sequence: TGTGCCAGTAGGGGACAGGGGAACGGCACAGATACGCAGTATTTT.

The rearrangement uses TRBV15 and TRBJ1-4; D uncertain. Germline values: CDR1 LNHNV, CDR2 YYDKDF (reference sequence). The germline V and J ends were trimmed by 0 bases and 6 bases, with 8 bases remaining between them. The CDR3 length is 14 residues. The CDR3 sequence is CATSRDNIDEKLFF. The CDR3 DNA follows: TGTGCCACCAGCAGAGATAATATTGATGAAAAACTGTTTTTT.

The V and J genes are TRBV5-4 and TRBJ2-7; TRBD1 is a possible D gene (5 bases). The V and J ends lost 3 bases and 4 bases respectively, with 17 bases between them. The CDR3 spans 15 residues. Germline V gives CDR1 SGHNT, CDR2 YYREEE (reference sequence). The CDR3 region is CASSSKTAPSYEQYF. CDR3 sequence (DNA): TGTGCCAGCAGCTCCAAGACAGCGCCGAGTTACGAGCAGTACTTC.

This chain uses TRBV5-1 with TRBJ1-5; the D is unclear. Germline loops: CDR1 SGHRS, CDR2 YFSETQ. The CDR3 sequence is 15 residues long. Trimming stripped 4 bases from V and 4 bases from J, with 15 bases between. In DNA form, the CDR3 reads TGCGCCAGCAGCCCCGATTCCCGGGAAAATCAGCCCCAGCATTTT. Residues: CASSPDSRENQPQHF.

The chain combines TRBV6-5 with TRBJ2-7; D is perhaps TRBD2 (5 bases). This CDR3 comprises 12 residues. The V gene's germline CDR1 is MNHEY and CDR2 SVGAGI. V lost 10 bases, J lost 3 bases, and 13 bases lay in between. The CDR3 loop is CATTDRDYEQYF. The CDR3 bases are TGTGCCACAACAGACCGGGACTACGAGCAGTACTTC.

The rearrangement joins TRBV5-1 to TRBJ2-7, with TRBD2 matching 7 bases. The CDR3 spans 15 residues. J lost 3 bases, V lost 4 bases, and 10 bases had no gene match. From germline, CDR1 is SGHRS and CDR2 YFSETQ. The CDR3 reads CASSPGLDTIYEQYF. The CDR3 DNA follows: TGCGCCAGCAGCCCAGGACTAGACACTATCTACGAGCAGTACTTC. Together with reference TRBV5-1 and TRBJ2-7, the CDR3 gives the full variable domain: KAGVTQTPRYLIKTRGQQVTLSCSPISGHRSVSWYQQTPGQGLQFLFEYFSETQRNKGNFPGRFSGRQFSNSRSEMNVSTLELGDSALYLCASSPGLDTIYEQYFGPGTRLTVT.

The V and J genes are TRBV3-1 (or the pseudogene TRBV3-2) and TRBJ1-3, with 7 nucleotides matching TRBD1. The CDR3 sequence is 17 residues long. V trimming: 1 base; J trimming: 1 base; junction bases outside the gene matches: 7. The V gene's germline CDR1 is LGHDT and CDR2 YNNKEL (reference sequence). The CDR3 here is CASSQVFTGVSGNTIYF. The CDR3 bases are TGTGCCAGCAGCCAAGTTTTCACAGGGGTTTCTGGAAACACCATATATTTT.

This clone ranks as medium-sized. The rearrangement uses TRBV7-9 and TRBJ1-3, with a tentative D call TRBD1 (6 bases). There are 16 residues in the CDR3. The germline CDR1 and CDR2 sequences are SEHNR and FQNEAQ (reference sequence). With 3 bases removed from V and 3 bases from J, the gap between germline ends came to 15 bases. As DNA, the CDR3 is TGTGCCAGCAGCTTGCCCAGGGGTCAGGGTGGAAACACCATATATTTT. It specifies CASSLPRGQGGNTIYF.

The chain joins TRBV5-1 to TRBJ1-1; perhaps TRBD1 as D (6 bases). CDR1 is SGHRS, CDR2 YFSETQ, per germline. The V end lost 2 bases, the J end lost 1 base, and 15 bases lay between the germline ends. The CDR3 has 16 residues. The CDR3 spells CASSLTGQTPNTEAFF. Here the CDR3 DNA reads TGCGCCAGCAGCTTAACGGGACAAACCCCGAACACTGAAGCTTTCTTT.

The V gene is TRBV6-5, the J gene TRBJ2-5; 10 bases match TRBD1. After removal of 2 bases from V and 5 bases from J, the junction contained 8 bases not matched to a gene. The CDR3 consists of 16 residues. The germline gives CDR1 MNHEY, CDR2 SVGAGI. The CDR3 DNA is TGTGCCAGCAGTTACCCGCCACCGGGACAGGGGGAGACCCAGTACTTC. Encoded protein: CASSYPPPGQGETQYF.

This clone was observed at least ten times. The genes are TRBV6-5 and TRBJ2-2; 8 bases are shared with TRBD2. In germline, CDR1 is MNHEY, CDR2 SVGAGI. The CDR3 length is 15 residues. Trimming at V came to 5 bases and at J to 3 bases, leaving 5 bases not matched to a gene. The CDR3 DNA follows: TGTGCCAGCAGTCCCGGGAGGGGGGACACCGGGGAGCTGTTTTTT. This sequence encodes CASSPGRGDTGELFF.

The genes are TRBV14 and TRBJ2-1; 12 nucleotides align to TRBD2. With 0 bases clipped from V and 0 bases from J, the junction kept 9 bases outside the gene matches. This CDR3 spans 20 amino acids. The germline V gene has CDR1 SGHDN and CDR2 FVKESK. The chain's CDR3 is CASSQDRASGGDSSYNEQFF. CDR3 DNA: TGTGCCAGCAGCCAAGATAGGGCTAGCGGGGGGGACAGCTCCTACAATGAGCAGTTCTTC.

The table lists this clone with a few counts. This rearrangement joins TRBV12-5 to TRBJ1-2; D is unclear. This CDR3 has 16 amino acids. Germline V gene data show CDR1 as LGHNT and CDR2 as FRNRAP. Trimming pared 7 bases from V and 3 bases from J, leaving 21 bases between. DNA of the CDR3: TGTGCTAGTGCCCCTGACTTCGATTGGTGGGACTATGGCTACACCTTC. It yields the protein CASAPDFDWWDYGYTF.

J is TRBJ1-6 and V is TRBV5-6; TRBD1 matches at 9 bases. The trim removed 0 bases at V and 10 bases at J, leaving 2 bases unmatched. Germline lookup yields CDR1 SGHDT and CDR2 YYEEEE. This CDR3 spans 14 amino acids. DNA of the CDR3: TGTGCCAGCAGCTTGGGGACAGGGGTCTCACCCCTCCACTTT. Amino acids: CASSLGTGVSPLHF.

V is TRBV9 and J is TRBJ2-1; D is possibly TRBD1 (6 bases). V was pared by 3 bases and J by 3 bases, with 16 bases between. CDR3 length: 16 amino acids. Germline V gene lookup returns CDR1 SGDLS and CDR2 YYNGEE. The CDR3 coding sequence is TGTGCCAGCAGCGCCTCCAGGGGTTTAAGCTACAATGAGCAGTTCTTC. As protein: CASSASRGLSYNEQFF.

The V call is TRBV5-1, the J call TRBJ2-3; D possibly corresponds to TRBD2 (6 bases). Deletions cut 0 bases from V and 0 bases from J, with 11 bases between. Germline-derived CDR1 and CDR2 are SGHRS and YFSETQ. The CDR3 extends over 16 amino acids. CDR3 protein: CASSLEPAGSTDTQYF. CDR3 coding DNA: TGCGCCAGCAGCTTGGAGCCAGCGGGTAGCACAGATACGCAGTATTTT.